This T cell receptor (beta chain) stems from a study of identical twins. TCRdb re-derived calls from the 5' RACE reads in MiXCR, one entry per CDR3 protein. This sample has about 470,000 distinct CDR3 sequences, with about 24% found just once. V dropped 4 bases and J dropped 9; count of bases not matched to a gene: 5. This CDR3 is built from 14 residues. Germline V gives CDR1 LGHDT, CDR2 YNNKEL (reference sequence). This sample was also put to use in a study of T cells expressing NK-cell markers.

This receptor was obtained from a woman aged 18-29 years in good health. V is TRBV3-1 and J is TRBJ2-7, with 14 bases aligning to TRBD2. Sequencing used CD4+ T cells sorted from blood. CDR3: CASSRGTSGSGQYF. In DNA, the CDR3 is TGTGCCAGCAGCCGGGGGACTAGCGGGAGCGGGCAGTACTTC.